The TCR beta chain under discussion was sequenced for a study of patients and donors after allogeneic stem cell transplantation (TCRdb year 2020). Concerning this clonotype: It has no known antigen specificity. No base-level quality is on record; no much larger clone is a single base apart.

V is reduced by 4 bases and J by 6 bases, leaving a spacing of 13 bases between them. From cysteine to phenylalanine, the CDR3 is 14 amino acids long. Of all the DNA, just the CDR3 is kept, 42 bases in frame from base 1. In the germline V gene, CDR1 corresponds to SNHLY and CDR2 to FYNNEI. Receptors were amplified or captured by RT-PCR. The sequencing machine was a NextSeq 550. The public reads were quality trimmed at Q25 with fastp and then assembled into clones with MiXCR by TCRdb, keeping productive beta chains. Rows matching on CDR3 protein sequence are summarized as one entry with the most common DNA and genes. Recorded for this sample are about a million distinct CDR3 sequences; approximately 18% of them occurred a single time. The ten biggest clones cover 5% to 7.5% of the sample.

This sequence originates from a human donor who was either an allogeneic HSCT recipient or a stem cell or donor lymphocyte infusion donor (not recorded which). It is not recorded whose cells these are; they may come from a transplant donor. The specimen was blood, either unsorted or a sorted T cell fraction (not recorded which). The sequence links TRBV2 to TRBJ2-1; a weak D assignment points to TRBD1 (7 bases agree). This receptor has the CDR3 CASSVRRGPNEQFF. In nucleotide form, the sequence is TGTGCCAGCAGTGTAAGGAGGGGGCCCAATGAGCAGTTCTTC.